These T cell receptor beta chains were read from a single sample in a study of T cells in Graves' hyperthyroidism and ophthalmopathy. TCRdb passed the multiplex PCR reads through MiXCR, listing each CDR3 protein once. The sample includes 400,000 to 500,000 distinct CDR3 sequences, approximately 14% of them seen just once. Input material: blood. These receptors all come from a man younger than 35 with Graves' ophthalmopathy. CDR3s include the opening cysteine and the closing phenylalanine or tryptophan. D genes are given only for firm matches.

d_gene: .; j_gene: TRBJ1-4; v_gene: TRBV20-1; CDR3aa: CSVPRAGFNEKLFF
d_gene: .; j_gene: TRBJ2-7; v_gene: TRBV3-1; CDR3aa: CASSYPGKSYEQYF
d_gene: TRBD1; j_gene: TRBJ1-5; v_gene: TRBV6-1; CDR3aa: CASSEAAGQSHQPQHF
d_gene: TRBD2; j_gene: TRBJ2-1; v_gene: TRBV4-3; CDR3aa: CASLKSREGPYNEQFF
d_gene: .; j_gene: TRBJ2-1; v_gene: TRBV9; CDR3aa: CASSANDRDSSYNEQFF
d_gene: TRBD2; j_gene: TRBJ2-3; v_gene: TRBV20-1; CDR3aa: CSVPGLAGGAADTQYF
d_gene: .; j_gene: TRBJ2-5; v_gene: TRBV7-2; CDR3aa: CASGETQYF
d_gene: TRBD1; j_gene: TRBJ2-1; v_gene: TRBV24-1; CDR3aa: CATSDLDRGPSNEQFF
d_gene: TRBD2; j_gene: TRBJ2-1; v_gene: TRBV2; CDR3aa: CASSGKLAGGGNEQFF
d_gene: TRBD2; j_gene: TRBJ2-1; v_gene: TRBV6-1; CDR3aa: CALRVGTSGGNEQFF
d_gene: TRBD1; j_gene: TRBJ2-7; v_gene: TRBV2; CDR3aa: CASRVNRGRSYEQYF
d_gene: .; j_gene: TRBJ2-6; v_gene: TRBV6-1; CDR3aa: CASSEDSSGANVLTF
d_gene: TRBD2; j_gene: TRBJ2-7; v_gene: TRBV5-1; CDR3aa: CASSLSGTNTYEQYF
d_gene: TRBD1; j_gene: TRBJ2-7; v_gene: TRBV25-1; CDR3aa: CASSRTGYHEQYF
d_gene: TRBD2; j_gene: TRBJ2-7; v_gene: TRBV9; CDR3aa: CASSAAPHGGRSGEQYF
d_gene: .; j_gene: TRBJ2-7; v_gene: TRBV6-1; CDR3aa: CASSEMQGNSYEQYF
d_gene: TRBD1; j_gene: TRBJ2-7; v_gene: TRBV7-3; CDR3aa: CASSPMLGQDYEQYF
d_gene: .; j_gene: TRBJ1-1; v_gene: TRBV7-8; CDR3aa: CASSLLTVNTEAFF
d_gene: TRBD2; j_gene: TRBJ2-7; v_gene: TRBV7-6; CDR3aa: CASSLPAAGATGEQYF
d_gene: .; j_gene: TRBJ2-2; v_gene: TRBV11-2; CDR3aa: CASSPPGRVGELFF
d_gene: TRBD2; j_gene: TRBJ2-1; v_gene: TRBV20-1; CDR3aa: CSAPRGLAGGPFRPYNEQFF
d_gene: .; j_gene: TRBJ2-7; v_gene: TRBV30; CDR3aa: CAWGRTTYEQYF
d_gene: .; j_gene: TRBJ2-6; v_gene: TRBV5-1; CDR3aa: CASSLVQGYSGANVLTF
d_gene: .; j_gene: TRBJ2-5; v_gene: TRBV7-2; CDR3aa: CASSARTGYQETQYF
d_gene: TRBD1; j_gene: TRBJ1-2; v_gene: TRBV5-1; CDR3aa: CASSLAQTGSDGYTF
d_gene: TRBD2; j_gene: TRBJ2-5; v_gene: TRBV7-2; CDR3aa: CASSSVAGGGEETQYF
d_gene: TRBD1; j_gene: TRBJ2-3; v_gene: TRBV5-1; CDR3aa: CASSLGDRDADTQYF